This TCR beta chain was identified in a study of blood T cell repertoires in COVID-19. Across the study: The cDNA or gDNA used as material had been derived from T cells, B-cell-depleted T cells, or PBMCs.

Only in-frame clones appear in the TCRdb table, and some are missing; sequencing was by immunoSEQ multiplex PCR. Counted here are a few hundred thousand clones, more than 75% occurring once; the ten biggest clones make up 1% to 1.5%. Ages ranged from roughly 18 to 100 years, with residence in about 24 US areas. The study assigned cohorts using participant-reported clinical history. Germline CDR1 and CDR2: WSHSY and SAAADI. The CDR3 contains 15 residues. V gave up 5 bases and J gave up 6 bases, with 17 bases separating them. Sequencing was carried out using PBMCs or T cells enriched from blood (not recorded which). The source is a man aged 30-40 years who had recovered from COVID-19. The chain carries TRBV10-2 and TRBJ2-1; weak D call: TRBD2 (5 bases). The CDR3 region is CASSLRPAETNEQFF. CDR3 coding DNA: TGCGCCAGCAGTCTTCGCCCAGCGGAGACCAATGAGCAGTTCTTC.